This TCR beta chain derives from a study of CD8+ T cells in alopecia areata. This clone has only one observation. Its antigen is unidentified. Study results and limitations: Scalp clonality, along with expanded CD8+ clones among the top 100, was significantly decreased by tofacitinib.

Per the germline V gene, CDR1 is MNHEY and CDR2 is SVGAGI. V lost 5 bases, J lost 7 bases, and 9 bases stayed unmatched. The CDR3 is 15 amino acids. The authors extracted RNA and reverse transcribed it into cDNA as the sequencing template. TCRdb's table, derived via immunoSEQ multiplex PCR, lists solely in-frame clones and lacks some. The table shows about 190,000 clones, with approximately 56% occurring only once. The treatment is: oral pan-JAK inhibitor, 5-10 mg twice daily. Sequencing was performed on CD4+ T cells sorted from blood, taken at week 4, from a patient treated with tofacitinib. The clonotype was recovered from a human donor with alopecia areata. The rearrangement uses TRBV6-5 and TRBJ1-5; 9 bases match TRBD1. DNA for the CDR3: TGTGCCAGCAGTGACTTCCGGGACAGGGCGCAGCCCCAGCATTTT. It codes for CASSDFRDRAQPQHF.